This T cell receptor (beta chain) was captured by sequencing in a study of identifying expanded T cells in peripheral blood. Study-wide results and caveats: Across healthy donors, higher total template counts meant significantly greater approximately two-week count variance. Over about two and four weeks, about 15 and 19 clones changed, versus roughly 1.1 between replicates.

Comments on this clone: Its antigen is as yet unknown.

The table came from immunoSEQ multiplex PCR; TCRdb's copy has only in-frame clones and leaves some out. The table lists 60,000 to 70,000 clones, about 87% of them singletons. No infections or other immune events were documented during collection. The germline gives CDR1 LNHNV, CDR2 YYDKDF (reference sequence). Trimming pared 0 bases from V and 10 bases from J, leaving 10 bases between. The CDR3 contains 14 residues. The chain employs TRBV15 and TRBJ1-6; the D gene is possibly TRBD1 (5 bases). This clonotype was obtained from a person aged 18 to 75 in good health. Sequenced: blood. CDR3 amino acids: CATSRDLGRSPLHF. Written as DNA, the CDR3 is TGTGCCACCAGCAGAGATTTGGGGCGATCACCCCTCCACTTT.